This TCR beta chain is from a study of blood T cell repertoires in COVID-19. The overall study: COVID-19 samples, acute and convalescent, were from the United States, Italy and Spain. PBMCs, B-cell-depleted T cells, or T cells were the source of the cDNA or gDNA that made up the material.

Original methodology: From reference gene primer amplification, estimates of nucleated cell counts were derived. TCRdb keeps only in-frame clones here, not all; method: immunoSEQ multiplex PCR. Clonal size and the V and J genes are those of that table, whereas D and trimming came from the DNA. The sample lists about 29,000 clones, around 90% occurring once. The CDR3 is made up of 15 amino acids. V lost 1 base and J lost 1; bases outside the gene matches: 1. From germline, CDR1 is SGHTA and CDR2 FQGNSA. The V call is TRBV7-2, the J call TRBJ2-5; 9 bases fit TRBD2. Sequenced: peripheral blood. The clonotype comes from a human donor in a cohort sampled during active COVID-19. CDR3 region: CASSLVAGAQETQYF. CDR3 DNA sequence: TGTGCCAGCAGCTTAGTAGCGGGGGCCCAAGAGACCCAGTACTTC.